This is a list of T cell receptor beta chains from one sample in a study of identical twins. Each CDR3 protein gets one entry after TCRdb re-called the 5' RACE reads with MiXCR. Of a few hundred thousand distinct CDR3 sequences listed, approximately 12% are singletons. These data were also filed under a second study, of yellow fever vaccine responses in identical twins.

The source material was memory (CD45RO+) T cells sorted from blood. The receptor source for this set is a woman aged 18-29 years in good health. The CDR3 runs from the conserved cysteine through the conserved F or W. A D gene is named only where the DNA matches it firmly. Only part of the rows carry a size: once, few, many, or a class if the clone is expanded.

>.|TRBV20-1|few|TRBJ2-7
CSANTVSGVSYEQYF
TGCAGTGCTAATACGGTGTCGGGGGTTAGCTACGAGCAGTACTTC
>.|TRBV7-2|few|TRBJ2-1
CASSRTGTAFNEQFF
TGTGCCAGCAGCCGGACCGGGACCGCCTTTAATGAGCAGTTCTTC
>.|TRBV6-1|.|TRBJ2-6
CASRGWYSGANVLTF
TGTGCCAGCAGAGGATGGTACTCTGGGGCCAACGTCCTGACTTTC
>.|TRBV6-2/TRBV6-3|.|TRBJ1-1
CASSYGGAVSNTEAFF
TGTGCCAGCAGTTACGGGGGCGCGGTATCCAACACTGAAGCTTTCTTT
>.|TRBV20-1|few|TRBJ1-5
CSARTLNQPQHF
TGCAGTGCTAGAACATTAAATCAGCCCCAGCATTTT
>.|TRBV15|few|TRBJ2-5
CATSRVRWAQETQYF
TGTGCCACCAGCAGAGTGAGGTGGGCCCAAGAGACCCAGTACTTC
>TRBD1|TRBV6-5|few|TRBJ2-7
CASSFKGGPSAYEQYF
TGTGCCAGCAGTTTCAAAGGGGGCCCCTCGGCCTACGAGCAGTACTTC
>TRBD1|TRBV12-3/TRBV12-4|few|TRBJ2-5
CASSGPTGQETQYF
TGTGCCAGCAGTGGGCCGACAGGGCAAGAGACCCAGTACTTC
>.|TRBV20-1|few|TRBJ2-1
CSARAPLYNEQFF
TGCAGTGCTAGAGCCCCACTCTACAATGAGCAGTTCTTC
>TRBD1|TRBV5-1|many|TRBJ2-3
CASRPGQSTDTQYF
TGCGCCAGCAGACCGGGACAGAGCACAGATACGCAGTATTTT
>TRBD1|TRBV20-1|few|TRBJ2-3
CSAKQGSLDTQYF
TGCAGTGCTAAACAGGGGAGCCTGGATACGCAGTATTTT
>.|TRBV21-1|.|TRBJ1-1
CASSKGGRQTNTEAFF
TGTGCCAGCAGCAAAGGAGGGAGGCAGACGAACACTGAAGCTTTCTTT
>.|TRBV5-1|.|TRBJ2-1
CASSLAAGFYYNEQFF
TGCGCCAGCAGCTTGGCGGCAGGCTTTTACTACAATGAGCAGTTCTTC
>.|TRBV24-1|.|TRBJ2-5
CATSDLPTQDRSLATQYF
TGTGCCACCAGTGATTTGCCTACGCAGGACAGATCCCTAGCAACCCAGTACTTC
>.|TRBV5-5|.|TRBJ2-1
CASSAPGVPYNEQFF
TGTGCCAGCAGCGCACCAGGGGTCCCCTACAATGAGCAGTTCTTC
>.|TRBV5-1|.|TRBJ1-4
CASSYIKGTDNEKLFF
TGCGCCAGCAGCTACATTAAAGGGACGGATAATGAAAAACTGTTTTTT
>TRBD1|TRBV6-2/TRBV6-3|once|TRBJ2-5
CASGQVKETQYF
TGTGCCAGCGGACAGGTGAAGGAGACCCAGTACTTC
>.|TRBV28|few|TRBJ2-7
CASSICDRGLCEQYF
TGTGCCAGCAGTATATGTGACAGGGGACTATGCGAGCAGTACTTC
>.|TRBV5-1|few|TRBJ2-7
CASSFSTSSYEQYF
TGCGCCAGCAGCTTCTCGACTAGCTCCTACGAGCAGTACTTC
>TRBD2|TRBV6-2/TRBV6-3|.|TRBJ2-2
CASRTSPIAGNTGELFF
TGTGCCAGCAGAACCTCCCCGATAGCGGGAAACACCGGGGAGCTGTTTTTT
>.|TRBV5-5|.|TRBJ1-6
CASRRDVSHSPLHF
TGTGCCAGCAGGCGGGACGTATCCCATTCACCCCTCCACTTT
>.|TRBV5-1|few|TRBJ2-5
CASSLVFLQETQYF
TGCGCCAGCAGCTTGGTGTTCCTCCAAGAGACCCAGTACTTC
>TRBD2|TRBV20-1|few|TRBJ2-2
CSAPSRGGTNTGELFF
TGCAGTGCCCCCTCTCGGGGAGGGACGAACACCGGGGAGCTGTTTTTT
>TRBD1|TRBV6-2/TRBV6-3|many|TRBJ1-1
CASRPLDRENTEAFF
TGTGCCAGCAGACCTCTCGACAGGGAGAACACTGAAGCTTTCTTT
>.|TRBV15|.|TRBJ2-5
CATSRDTGNQETQYF
TGTGCCACCAGCAGAGACACAGGAAACCAAGAGACCCAGTACTTC
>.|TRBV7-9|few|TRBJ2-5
CASSFGGLALQETQYF
TGTGCCAGCAGCTTTGGGGGACTGGCTCTTCAAGAGACCCAGTACTTC
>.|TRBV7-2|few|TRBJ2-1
CASSVPGHNNEQFF
TGTGCCAGCAGCGTACCGGGACACAACAATGAGCAGTTCTTC
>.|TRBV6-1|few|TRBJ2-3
CASRAVELKGLNTQYF
TGTGCCAGCAGGGCGGTTGAGCTCAAGGGTTTAAATACGCAGTATTTT
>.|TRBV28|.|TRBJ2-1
CASSELGTSSYNEQFF
TGTGCCAGCAGTGAACTAGGGACGAGCTCCTACAATGAGCAGTTCTTC
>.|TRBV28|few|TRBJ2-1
CASSPRGAANNEQFF
TGTGCCAGCAGTCCAAGGGGAGCTGCGAACAATGAGCAGTTCTTC
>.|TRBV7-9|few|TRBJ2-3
CASSADRVGDTQYF
TGTGCCAGCAGCGCCGATCGGGTTGGAGATACGCAGTATTTT
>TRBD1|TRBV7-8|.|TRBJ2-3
CASSSLGQGNTQYF
TGTGCCAGCAGCTCCCTCGGACAGGGCAATACGCAGTATTTT
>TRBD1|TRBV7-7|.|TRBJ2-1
CASSEGDRRDNEQFF
TGTGCTAGCAGCGAAGGGGACAGGAGAGACAATGAGCAGTTCTTC
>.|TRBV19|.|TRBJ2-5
CASSIRLGGETQYF
TGTGCCAGTAGTATCCGACTAGGAGGGGAGACCCAGTACTTC
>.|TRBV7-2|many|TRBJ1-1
CASSHPPGRWDTEAFF
TGTGCCAGCAGCCATCCTCCGGGACGGTGGGACACTGAAGCTTTCTTT
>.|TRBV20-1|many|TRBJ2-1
CSARDSGTYNEQFF
TGCAGTGCTAGAGATAGCGGAACCTACAATGAGCAGTTCTTC
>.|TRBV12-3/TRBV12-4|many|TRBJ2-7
CASSLGRQWGNYEQYF
TGTGCCAGCAGTTTAGGAAGACAGTGGGGCAACTACGAGCAGTACTTC
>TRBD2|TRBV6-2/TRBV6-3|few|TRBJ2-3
CASSYSAGGSDTQYF
TGTGCCAGCAGTTACAGTGCGGGAGGATCAGATACGCAGTATTTT
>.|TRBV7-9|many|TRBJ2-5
CASSLARHLQETQYF
TGTGCCAGCAGCTTAGCTCGTCACTTACAAGAGACCCAGTACTTC
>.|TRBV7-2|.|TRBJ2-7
CASSLTPGYEQYF
TGTGCCAGCAGCTTGACGCCTGGGTACGAGCAGTACTTC
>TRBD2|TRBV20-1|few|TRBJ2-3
CSASLSGGITDTQYF
TGCAGTGCTAGTCTTAGCGGGGGGATCACAGATACGCAGTATTTT
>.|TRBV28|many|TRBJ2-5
CASSLSGFGETQYF
TGTGCCAGCAGTTTATCTGGGTTCGGAGAGACCCAGTACTTC
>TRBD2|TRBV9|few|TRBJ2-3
CASSVAGLAGGASSTDTQYF
TGTGCCAGCAGCGTAGCTGGACTAGCGGGGGGGGCCTCTAGCACAGATACGCAGTATTTT